The 23 T cell receptor beta chains in this list originate from one sample, sequenced in a study of cytomegalovirus exposure and HLA in healthy donors. It was with 60 Vbeta and 13 Jbeta primers that the PCR ran. Using immunoSEQ multiplex PCR, the repertoire was profiled, and TCRdb retains in-frame clones only, with some absent. This sample's clone table lists some 46,000 clones. The source material was PBMCs. All receptors derive from a male donor in good health and CMV-seronegative.

This chain uses TRBV10-3 with TRBJ2-1; 7 nucleotides agree with TRBD1. The CDR3 has 15 amino acids. J lost 7 bases, V lost 5 bases, and 11 bases had no gene match. Germline V gene sequence: CDR1 ENHRY, CDR2 SYGVKD. The CDR3 loop is CAISTQGISRNEQFF. The CDR3 DNA follows: TGTGCCATCAGTACACAGGGGATATCGCGGAATGAGCAGTTCTTC.

This chain links TRBV10-2 with TRBJ1-5; possible D gene TRBD1, 6 bases. The germline CDR1 and CDR2 sequences are WSHSY and SAAADI. The CDR3 covers 14 residues. V was shortened by 6 bases and J by 0 bases, with 9 bases between the two germline ends. The CDR3 region has the DNA TGCGCCAGCAGAGGGGACATTAGCAATCAGCCCCAGCATTTT. Translation gives CASRGDISNQPQHF.

The rearrangement uses TRBV15 and TRBJ2-6; weak D call: TRBD2 (5 bases). Germline CDR1 is LNHNV and CDR2 is YYDKDF (reference sequence). Trimming pared 7 bases from V and 2 bases from J, leaving 12 bases between. The CDR3 has 15 amino acids. The CDR3 nucleotides read TGTGCCACCACGGGGTTACCGCCTGGGGCCAACGTCCTGACTTTC. Protein sequence: CATTGLPPGANVLTF.

This sequence joins TRBV4-2 and TRBJ2-5, with 11 nucleotides matching TRBD2. The DNA end lines up better with TRBJ2-7; the J call may be wrong. The CDR3 covers 16 residues. Germline CDR1 is LGHNA and CDR2 is YNFKEQ. CDR3 nucleotides: TGTGCCAGCAGCCAGGCTACTAGCGGGAGTATCAACGAGCAGTACTTC. It is translated as CASSQATSGSINEQYF.

This sequence joins TRBV9 and TRBJ1-1; 7 positions agree with TRBD1. The V segment lost 4 bases and the J segment 2 bases; nucleotides outside the gene matches: 8. Germline V gene lookup returns CDR1 SGDLS and CDR2 YYNGEE. This CDR3 contains 15 residues. CDR3 protein: CASSPTGSLNTEAFF. For the CDR3, the DNA is TGTGCCAGCAGCCCGACAGGGAGTTTAAACACTGAAGCTTTCTTT.

The chain employs TRBV30 and TRBJ1-1; D is uncertain. CDR1 and CDR2 from the germline V gene are GTSNPN and SVGIG (reference sequence). This CDR3 contains 14 residues. V dropped 0 bases and J dropped 1 base, with 9 bases sitting between them. The CDR3 sequence: CAWSVGIQNTEAFF. Here the CDR3 DNA reads TGTGCCTGGAGTGTGGGCATACAGAACACTGAAGCTTTCTTT.

The V call is TRBV21-1, the J call TRBJ2-5; the tabulated D call, TRBD2, remains unverified against the DNA. TRBV21-1 is listed as a pseudogene. The length of the CDR3 is 11 residues. The CDR3 DNA follows: TGTGCCAGCAGCACGGAGGAGACCCAGTACTTC. Residues: CASSTEETQYF.

V gene TRBV4-3 combines with J gene TRBJ1-2; D unclear. The CDR3 covers 14 residues. In germline, CDR1 is LGHNA, CDR2 YSLEER. Between the trimmed V and J ends, which lost 0 bases and 3 bases, there was a span of 8 bases. The CDR3 is CASSQDSGDYGYTF. CDR3 sequence (DNA): TGCGCCAGCAGCCAAGATTCAGGCGACTATGGCTACACCTTC.

The J gene is TRBJ2-4, the V gene TRBV15, with D possibly being TRBD1 (6 bases). V was pared by 0 bases and J by 6 bases, with 15 bases between. This CDR3 is 16 amino acids long. CDR1 LNHNV and CDR2 YYDKDF come from the germline V gene (reference sequence). Here the CDR3 DNA reads TGTGCCACCAGCAGAGATCAAGCAGGGGAAGGAAACATTCAGTACTTC. It codes for CATSRDQAGEGNIQYF.

This CDR3 reads CASSLGGTQYF. The CDR3 region has the DNA TGTGCCAGCAGTCTGGGGGGGACCCAGTACTTC. The gene calls are TRBV6-6 and TRBJ2-5; D may be TRBD2 (6 bases). Per the germline V gene, CDR1 is MNHNY and CDR2 is SVGAGI (reference sequence). Trimming removed 5 bases from V and 7 bases from J, with 8 bases in between. The CDR3 totals 11 residues.

V is TRBV30 and J is TRBJ2-5; possibly TRBD1 for D (5 bases). This CDR3 contains 14 residues. V was pared by 2 bases and J by 3 bases, with 13 bases between. CDR1 and CDR2 (germline): GTSNPN, SVGIG (reference sequence). The CDR3 here is CAWSLWGRKETQYF. The DNA of the CDR3 is TGTGCCTGGAGTTTGTGGGGCCGGAAAGAGACCCAGTACTTC.

The chain recombines TRBV2 with TRBJ2-7; tentatively, D is TRBD2 (5 bases). There are 15 residues in the CDR3. The V and J ends lost 8 bases and 5 bases respectively, with 22 bases between them. The germline CDR1 and CDR2 sequences are SNHLY and FYNNEI. In DNA form, the CDR3 reads TGTGCCAGCCTTCCTTCGGGGAATTACGTTGACGAGCAGTACTTC. Protein: CASLPSGNYVDEQYF.

The V gene is TRBV15, the J gene TRBJ2-5; TRBD2 matches at 7 bases. CDR3 length: 14 residues. Per germline, CDR1 LNHNV and CDR2 YYDKDF (reference sequence). Germline trimming cut 5 bases from V and 2 bases from J; bases unmatched to any gene: 5. CDR3 amino acids: CATSSGLVQETQYF. The CDR3 DNA reads as TGTGCCACCAGCTCTGGACTAGTGCAAGAGACCCAGTACTTC. Combining the CDR3 with reference TRBV15 and TRBJ2-5 gives the whole variable domain DAMVIQNPRYQVTQFGKPVTLSCSQTLNHNVMYWYQQKSSQAPKLLFHYYDKDFNNEADTPDNFQSRRPNTSFCFLDIRSPGLGDTAMYLCATSSGLVQETQYFGPGTRLLVL.

The chain carries TRBV19 and TRBJ2-7; 16 bases are shared with TRBD2. In germline, CDR1 is LNHDA, CDR2 SQIVND (reference sequence). V shed 4 bases and J 6 bases; nucleotides not matched to a gene: 12. The length of the CDR3 is 18 residues. This CDR3 is CASSRDGTSGRAISEQYF. The CDR3 DNA reads as TGTGCCAGTAGTAGAGACGGGACTAGCGGGAGGGCCATCTCCGAGCAGTACTTC.

V gene TRBV7-2 combines with J gene TRBJ2-7; D perhaps matches TRBD2 (5 bases). Trimming shortened V by 6 bases and J by 3 bases, and 9 bases separated the two germline ends. The CDR3 length is 12 residues. The V gene's germline CDR1 is SGHTA and CDR2 FQGNSA. The CDR3 DNA reads TGTGCCAGCAGTTGGACTGGCTACGAGCAGTACTTC. Translation: CASSWTGYEQYF.

The chain links TRBV28 to TRBJ1-2; D gene ambiguous. The CDR3 sequence is 15 residues long. From germline, CDR1 is MDHEN and CDR2 SYDVKM. The germline V and J ends were trimmed by 1 base and 5 bases, with 14 bases remaining between them. In DNA, the CDR3 is TGTGCCAGCAGTTTATCGGTCGCCCAGGCGTATGGCTACACCTTC. Its translation is CASSLSVAQAYGYTF.

The J gene is TRBJ1-1, the V gene TRBV7-2; TRBD1 matches 9 bases. After removal of 5 bases from V and 9 bases from J, the junction contained 7 bases not matched to a gene. The CDR3 contains 13 residues. Per the germline V gene, CDR1 is SGHTA and CDR2 is FQGNSA. The CDR3 bases are TGTGCCAGCAGCCCAGATGGGACAGGGAAAGCTTTCTTT. It translates to CASSPDGTGKAFF.

This sequence joins TRBV7-2 and TRBJ2-1; D is unclear. Germline CDR1 SGHTA, CDR2 FQGNSA. This CDR3 has 15 amino acids. V was trimmed by 0 bases and J by 4 bases, leaving 10 bases between them. In DNA form, the CDR3 reads TGTGCCAGCAGCTTAGCGCTAACAGATTACAATGAGCAGTTCTTC. Amino acid sequence: CASSLALTDYNEQFF. Drawing the rest from reference TRBV7-2 and TRBJ2-1, the complete variable domain is GAGVSQSPSNKVTEKGKDVELRCDPISGHTALYWYRQSLGQGLEFLIYFQGNSAPDKSGLPSDRFSAERTGGSVSTLTIQRTQQEDSAVYLCASSLALTDYNEQFFGPGTRLTVL.

This chain links TRBV9 with TRBJ1-4; D perhaps matches TRBD1 (6 bases). Trimming took off 3 bases at V and 7 bases at J, with 10 bases between the two ends. CDR3 length: 13 residues. CDR1 SGDLS and CDR2 YYNGEE come from the germline V gene. CDR3 bases: TGTGCCAGCAGCGCCCAGGACAGTGAAAAACTGTTTTTT. This encodes CASSAQDSEKLFF.

The J gene is TRBJ1-1, the V gene TRBV7-9; 7 positions match TRBD1. V was clipped by 7 bases and J by 3 bases; unmatched bases: 11. The CDR3 is made up of 15 amino acids. Germline values: CDR1 SEHNR, CDR2 FQNEAQ (reference sequence). CDR3 nucleotides: TGTGCCAGCAACCGAAGACAGGGTGAGGACACTGAAGCTTTCTTT. Translation gives CASNRRQGEDTEAFF.

The chain combines TRBV6-4 with TRBJ2-3; 7 positions match TRBD2. The V and J ends lost 8 bases and 2 bases, in that order; junction bases with no gene match: 10. CDR1 and CDR2 from the germline V gene are MRHNA and SNTAGT. CDR3 length equals 15 residues. The CDR3 coding sequence is TGTGCCAGCGGGGCCGGGGGGTCCTCCACAGATACGCAGTATTTT. Translated, it gives CASGAGGSSTDTQYF.

The chain combines TRBV7-2 with TRBJ2-7, with 10 bases lining up with TRBD2. The V gene end was trimmed by 5 bases and the J gene end by 4 bases; junction bases not matched to a gene: 2. The CDR3 extends over 13 amino acids. The V gene's germline CDR1 is SGHTA and CDR2 FQGNSA. This CDR3 is CASSTSGVYEQYF. Written as DNA, the CDR3 is TGTGCCAGCAGCACTAGCGGGGTTTACGAGCAGTACTTC.

The chain employs TRBV4-1 and TRBJ1-2, with TRBD1 identical over 8 bases. The CDR3 totals 15 residues. In germline, CDR1 is MGHRA, CDR2 YSYEKL. Trimming at V came to 4 bases and at J to 4 bases, leaving 8 bases not matched to a gene. CDR3 region: CASSREGTGGYGYTF. The CDR3 coding sequence is TGCGCCAGCAGCCGCGAGGGAACAGGGGGCTATGGCTACACCTTC.